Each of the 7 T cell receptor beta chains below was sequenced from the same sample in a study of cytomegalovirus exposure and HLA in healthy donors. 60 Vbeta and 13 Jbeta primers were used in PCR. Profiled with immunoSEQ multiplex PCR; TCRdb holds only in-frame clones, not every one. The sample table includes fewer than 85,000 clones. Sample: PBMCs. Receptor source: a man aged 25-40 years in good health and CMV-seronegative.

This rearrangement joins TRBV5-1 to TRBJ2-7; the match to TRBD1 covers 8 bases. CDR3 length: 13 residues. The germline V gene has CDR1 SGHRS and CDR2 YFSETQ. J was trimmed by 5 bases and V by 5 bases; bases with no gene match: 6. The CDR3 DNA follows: TGCGCCAGCAGAAGACAGGGGTTACACGAGCAGTACTTC. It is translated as CASRRQGLHEQYF.

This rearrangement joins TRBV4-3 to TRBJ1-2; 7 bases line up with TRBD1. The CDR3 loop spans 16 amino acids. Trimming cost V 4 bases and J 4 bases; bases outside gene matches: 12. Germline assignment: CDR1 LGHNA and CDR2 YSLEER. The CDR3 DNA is TGCGCCAGCAGCCGCCTAGGGACAGCAACCCTCTATGGCTACACCTTC. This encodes CASSRLGTATLYGYTF.

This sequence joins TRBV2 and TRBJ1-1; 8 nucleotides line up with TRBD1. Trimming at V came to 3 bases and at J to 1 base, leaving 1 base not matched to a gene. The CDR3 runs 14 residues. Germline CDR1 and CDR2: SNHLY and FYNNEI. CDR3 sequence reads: CASSDGQGNTEAFF. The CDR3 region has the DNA TGTGCCAGCAGTGACGGACAGGGGAACACTGAAGCTTTCTTT.

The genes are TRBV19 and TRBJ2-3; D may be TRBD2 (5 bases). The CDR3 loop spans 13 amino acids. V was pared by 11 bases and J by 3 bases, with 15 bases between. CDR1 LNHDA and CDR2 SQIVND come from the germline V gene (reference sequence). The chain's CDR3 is CACGLKKTDTQYF. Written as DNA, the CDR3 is TGTGCCTGCGGACTCAAGAAGACAGATACGCAGTATTTT.

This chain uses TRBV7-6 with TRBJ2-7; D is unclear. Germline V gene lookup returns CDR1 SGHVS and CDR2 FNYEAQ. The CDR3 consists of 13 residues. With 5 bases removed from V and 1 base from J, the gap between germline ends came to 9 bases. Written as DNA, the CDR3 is TGTGCCAGCAGCCCTGGAGCTTCCTACGAGCAGTACTTC. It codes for CASSPGASYEQYF.

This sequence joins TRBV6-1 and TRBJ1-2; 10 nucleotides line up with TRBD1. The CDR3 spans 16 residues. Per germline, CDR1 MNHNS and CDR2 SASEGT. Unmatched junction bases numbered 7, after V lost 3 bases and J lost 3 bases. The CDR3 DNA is TGTGCCAGCAGTGAGCAAAGGGACAGGGGCGACTATGGCTACACCTTC. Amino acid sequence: CASSEQRDRGDYGYTF.

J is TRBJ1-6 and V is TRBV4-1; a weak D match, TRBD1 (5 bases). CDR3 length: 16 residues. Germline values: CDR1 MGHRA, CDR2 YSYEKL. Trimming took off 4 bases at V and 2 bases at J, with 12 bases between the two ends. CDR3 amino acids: CASSRTLTPYNSPLHF. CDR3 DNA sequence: TGCGCCAGCAGCCGGACACTGACTCCCTATAATTCACCCCTCCACTTT.